The entry below describes one T cell receptor beta chain. This entry belongs to a study of blood T cells in healthy people across ages. Per germline, CDR1 LGHNA and CDR2 YSLEER. The CDR3 runs to 15 residues. The V end was cut by 0 bases, the J end by 13 bases, with 21 bases between. Primers used in a second PCR of about 7 to 12 cycles were a sample-barcoded 5' primer and a J-beta primer mix. Each CDR3 protein is one row after TCRdb ran MiXCR on the 5' RACE reads. The sample consists of 800,000 or so distinct CDR3 sequences, less than 80% of them appearing once. Sequencing used blood. The clonotype comes from a man between 25 and 39 years old in good health. The rearrangement links TRBV4-3 to TRBJ1-1, with a weak D call TRBD1 (6 bases). CDR3 loop: CASSQDPPGGRRVFF. The DNA of the CDR3 is TGCGCCAGCAGCCAAGATCCCCCTGGGGGGCGACGGGTTTTCTTT.